This T cell receptor beta chain was captured by sequencing in a study of post-analysis software for immune sequencing data. Study conclusions and caveats: TRBV segments more frequent in patients than in controls numbered a few and included TRBV5-6, TRBV5-1 and TRBV20-1. There was significantly lower normalized Chao1 diversity in multiple sclerosis patients than in controls.

Trimming took 0 bases from V and 5 from J; bases not matched to a gene: 6. Germline CDR1 reads MNHEY; CDR2 reads SVGAGI. This CDR3 region has 15 residues. Unique molecular identifiers were built into the TCR beta cDNA libraries. From around 0.96 to 9.9 million T cells, around 500,000 cDNA molecules were obtained. TCRdb reprocessed the PCR reads via MiXCR and lists one record per CDR3 protein. Of roughly 730,000 distinct CDR3 sequences listed, 30% were seen once; the top ten hold under 0.7%. As to this clonotype: The antigen is undetermined.

Input material: blood. This receptor was obtained from a girl aged 5-17 years with multiple sclerosis. The chain recombines TRBV6-5 with TRBJ2-7; 8 nucleotides agree with TRBD2. In DNA, the CDR3 is TGTGCCAGCAGTTACTCCCGACTAGCGAACCACGAGCAGTACTTC. Translating it yields CASSYSRLANHEQYF.